This T cell receptor beta chain was recorded in a study of T cell changes during pregnancy in multiple sclerosis (dated by TCRdb to the late 2010s). For context, the study as a whole: The study looked at changes in the T cell repertoire across pregnancy in women with multiple sclerosis.

Comment on this clone: Its antigen specificity is not known. No base qualities exist here, and no much larger clone lies one base off it.

Libraries were made using the immunoSEQ multiplex PCR assay. The immuneACCESS repertoire file appears here via TCRdb, limited to in-frame rearrangements. These files lack a portion of the clones; in checked studies, under half of the deficit traces to unresolved V genes, and the cause of the others is not known. A total of about 77,000 clones appear in this sample, around 91% of them only once. The top ten clonotypes cover 1.9% of the sample. The CDR3 numbers 17 residues from cysteine through phenylalanine. The entry retains the CDR3 DNA only, 51 bases that are in frame from base 1. For CDR1 and CDR2, the germline V gene lists SNHLY and FYNNEI. The germline ends are 12 bases apart after V is trimmed by 0 bases and J by 0 bases.

The V and J genes are TRBV2 and TRBJ1-3; there is no confident call for the D gene. Here the sequenced sample was peripheral blood, taken before pregnancy. This clonotype was sampled from a female donor with multiple sclerosis, enrolled in a pregnancy study. The DNA reads as follows: TGTGCCAGCAGTGAAGCGGGCACAACCCTCTCTGGAAACACCATATATTTT. This is translated as CASSEAGTTLSGNTIYF.